Following are 23 T cell receptor beta chains from one sample sequenced in a study of graft-versus-host responses after intestinal transplantation. Only in-frame clones appear in the TCRdb table, and some are missing; sequencing was by immunoSEQ multiplex PCR. The sample carries about 64,000 clones, 92% recorded once. The sequences come from bone marrow, collected roughly 780 days after intestinal transplantation. The receptors were gathered from a human patient who received an intestinal transplant, so some T cells may come from the graft donor.

The chain recombines TRBV9 with TRBJ2-2; 8 nucleotides match TRBD2. This CDR3 is 16 amino acids long. The germline V gene encodes CDR1 SGDLS and CDR2 YYNGEE. With V trimmed by 2 bases and J by 0 bases, 3 bases remained unmatched. In nucleotides, the CDR3 is TGTGCCAGCAGCGTTACTAGCGGACCGAACACCGGGGAGCTGTTTTTT. Translation gives CASSVTSGPNTGELFF.

V gene TRBV10-2 combines with J gene TRBJ1-1, with 9 bases aligning to TRBD1. Germline V CDR1 and CDR2: WSHSY, SAAADI. The CDR3 runs to 14 residues. With V trimmed by 7 bases and J by 5 bases, 8 bases remained unmatched. The CDR3 DNA reads TGCGCCAGCACTGAAGGACAGGGGAGTACTGAAGCTTTCTTT. It is translated as CASTEGQGSTEAFF.

The rearrangement uses TRBV30 and TRBJ2-7; 8 bases are a match to TRBD2. Trimming at V came to 5 bases and at J to 4 bases, leaving 10 bases not matched to a gene. Germline values: CDR1 GTSNPN, CDR2 SVGIG (reference sequence). This CDR3 region has 14 residues. CDR3 DNA sequence: TGTGCCTGGTCTGGACTAGCCCTGGGTTACGAGCAGTACTTC. Translation: CAWSGLALGYEQYF.

The genes are TRBV23-1 and TRBJ2-1; a possible D gene is TRBD2 (6 bases). TRBV23-1 is placed among ORFs of uncertain function. CDR3 length: 15 amino acids. V was pared by 8 bases and J by 4 bases, with 18 bases between. CDR3 sequence (DNA): TGCGCCAGCCCCACCACTTCGGGACTTTACAATGAGCAGTTCTTC. Protein sequence: CASPTTSGLYNEQFF.

V and J are TRBV29-1 and TRBJ2-7; 7 positions match TRBD2. Germline V lookup: CDR1 SQVTM, CDR2 ANQGSEA. Trimming cost V 8 bases and J 7 bases; bases outside gene matches: 14. The CDR3 length is 13 residues. CDR3 in amino acids: CSFGPTVGGEQYF. Here the CDR3 DNA reads TGCAGCTTCGGACCGACCGTCGGGGGGGAGCAGTACTTC.

This clone is a singleton in its sample. The rearrangement links TRBV2 to TRBJ1-2, with a tentative D call TRBD1 (6 bases). With 6 bases removed from V and 8 bases from J, the gap between germline ends came to 19 bases. The length of the CDR3 is 14 residues. Germline V lookup: CDR1 SNHLY, CDR2 FYNNEI. CDR3 coding DNA: TGTGCCAGCAGAGAGGCGGGGGCCGGAGGCGGCTACACCTTC. Amino acids: CASREAGAGGGYTF.

The chain recombines TRBV14 with TRBJ2-7, with D possibly being TRBD2 (5 bases). V was shortened by 1 base and J by 5 bases, with 9 bases between the two germline ends. Germline-derived CDR1 and CDR2 are SGHDN and FVKESK. The CDR3 extends over 13 amino acids. CDR3 DNA sequence: TGTGCCAGCAGCCAAGTGACCGGGGACGAGCAGTACTTC. This encodes CASSQVTGDEQYF.

V and J are TRBV2 and TRBJ1-2, with TRBD1 matching 8 bases. Germline V gene data show CDR1 as SNHLY and CDR2 as FYNNEI. This CDR3 has 14 residues. V gave up 8 bases and J gave up 8 bases; unmatched junction bases: 13. Here the CDR3 DNA reads TGTGCCAGCCCCCTGGCTCGGGACAGGAGAGGCTACACCTTC. Amino acid sequence: CASPLARDRRGYTF.

The chain uses TRBV7-9 and TRBJ2-5; the match to TRBD1 covers 9 bases. This CDR3 is built from 15 residues. Per germline, CDR1 SEHNR and CDR2 FQNEAQ (reference sequence). The V and J ends lost 5 bases and 0 bases, in that order; junction bases with no gene match: 4. The CDR3 loop reads CASSPTGGHQETQYF. CDR3 bases: TGTGCCAGCAGCCCTACAGGGGGCCACCAAGAGACCCAGTACTTC.

V and J are TRBV6-1 and TRBJ2-5; D ambiguous. The length of the CDR3 is 14 residues. Per the germline V gene, CDR1 is MNHNS and CDR2 is SASEGT. The V gene lost 7 bases and the J gene lost 0 bases, with 12 bases spanning the gap. CDR3 in amino acids: CASNLELYQETQYF. The CDR3 region has the DNA TGTGCCAGCAACTTGGAGTTGTACCAAGAGACCCAGTACTTC.

The chain has TRBV6-6 and TRBJ1-6, with a tentative D call TRBD1 (6 bases). The CDR3 consists of 14 residues. Germline CDR1 and CDR2: MNHNY and SVGAGI (reference sequence). The V end was cut by 6 bases, the J end by 4 bases, with 10 bases between. This CDR3 reads CASSATGYNSPLHF. The CDR3 region has the DNA TGTGCCAGCAGCGCCACAGGGTATAATTCACCCCTCCACTTT.

This sequence joins TRBV5-6 and TRBJ1-1; D gene unclear. The germline CDR1 and CDR2 sequences are SGHDT and YYEEEE. The CDR3 runs to 16 residues. Deletions cut 3 bases from V and 6 bases from J, with 21 bases between. Here the CDR3 DNA reads TGTGCCAGCAGCTCCCCCCAAGCGGACGCTAGGGCTGAAGCTTTCTTT. Protein sequence: CASSSPQADARAEAFF.

This chain uses TRBV6-5 with TRBJ2-7, with 7 bases identical to TRBD1. This CDR3 region has 13 residues. J was trimmed by 5 bases and V by 8 bases; bases with no gene match: 9. Germline CDR1 reads MNHEY; CDR2 reads SVGAGI. CDR3 amino acids: CASWTGGIDEQYF. CDR3 DNA sequence: TGTGCCAGCTGGACAGGAGGTATCGACGAGCAGTACTTC.

The chain has TRBV5-4 and TRBJ2-1, with 12 positions matching TRBD2. After removal of 4 bases from V and 8 bases from J, the junction contained 10 bases not matched to a gene. CDR1 SGHNT and CDR2 YYREEE come from the germline V gene (reference sequence). The CDR3 totals 16 residues. The CDR3 loop is CASSRPTSGRGDEQFF. The CDR3 DNA sequence: TGTGCCAGCAGCCGACCGACTAGCGGGAGAGGGGATGAGCAGTTCTTC. Variable domain in full (rest from reference TRBV5-4 and TRBJ2-1): ETGVTQSPTHLIKTRGQQVTLRCSSQSGHNTVSWYQQALGQGPQFIFQYYREEENGRGNFPPRFSGLQFPNYSSELNVNALELDDSALYLCASSRPTSGRGDEQFFGPGTRLTVL.

This clone was counted a single time. The gene calls are TRBV5-6 and TRBJ1-2; D call uncertain. Per germline, CDR1 SGHDT and CDR2 YYEEEE. V lost 6 bases, J lost 1 base, and 7 bases lay in between. The CDR3 totals 12 residues. CDR3 nucleotide sequence: TGTGCCAGCACCAGCCTTAACTATGGCTACACCTTC. Residues: CASTSLNYGYTF.

The genes are TRBV7-3 and TRBJ1-1; D call uncertain. V gave up 0 bases and J gave up 1 base, with 12 bases separating them. The CDR3 has 16 residues. Germline loops: CDR1 SGHTA, CDR2 FQGTGA. The DNA for the CDR3 is TGTGCCAGCAGCTTAACTATCTCCCTTGCGAACACTGAAGCTTTCTTT. Amino acids: CASSLTISLANTEAFF.

The V and J genes are TRBV2 and TRBJ2-5, with D perhaps TRBD2 (5 bases). The better agreement between TRBJ2-7 and the DNA end casts doubt on the J call. Germline V gene data show CDR1 as SNHLY and CDR2 as FYNNEI. CDR3 length equals 13 residues. The CDR3 DNA is TGTGCCAGCACGGGAAGCCCGCACTACGAGCAGTACTTC. Amino acids: CASTGSPHYEQYF.

The rearrangement links TRBV14 to TRBJ1-2; D gene ambiguous. The CDR3 spans 8 residues. The V end was cut by 6 bases, the J end by 8 bases, with 1 base between. Germline V gene lookup returns CDR1 SGHDN and CDR2 FVKESK. The CDR3 region is CASRGYTF. CDR3 DNA sequence: TGTGCCAGCAGGGGCTACACCTTC. Drawing the rest from reference TRBV14 and TRBJ1-2, the complete variable domain is EAGVTQFPSHSVIEKGQTVTLRCDPISGHDNLYWYRRVMGKEIKFLLHFVKESKQDESGMPNNRFLAERTGGTYSTLKVQPAELEDSGVYFCASRGYTFGSGTRLTVV.

The CDR3 DNA follows: TGTGCCAGCAGCTATGGACTAGCGGGAGAGCCCATCTACGAGCAGTACTTC. Amino acids: CASSYGLAGEPIYEQYF. This chain links TRBV7-6 with TRBJ2-7, with 13 nucleotides matching TRBD2. This CDR3 comprises 17 residues. Germline values: CDR1 SGHVS, CDR2 FNYEAQ. The V gene end was trimmed by 4 bases and the J gene end by 3 bases; junction bases not matched to a gene: 9.

V and J are TRBV2 and TRBJ2-7, with D possibly being TRBD2 (5 bases). Germline V CDR1 and CDR2: SNHLY, FYNNEI. CDR3 length: 13 amino acids. Between the trimmed V and J ends, which lost 4 bases and 3 bases, there was a span of 10 bases. CDR3 region: CASSASLGYEQYF. Written as DNA, the CDR3 is TGTGCCAGCAGTGCTTCACTAGGCTACGAGCAGTACTTC.

The table lists this clone with a count of one. The rearrangement uses TRBV4-2 and TRBJ1-1; 7 bases are shared with TRBD1. Germline loops: CDR1 LGHNA, CDR2 YNFKEQ. CDR3 length: 15 amino acids. J lost 2 bases, V lost 1 base, and 4 bases had no gene match. This CDR3 reads CASSQGGQANTEAFF. DNA for the CDR3: TGTGCCAGCAGCCAAGGAGGACAGGCCAACACTGAAGCTTTCTTT.

V gene TRBV7-9 combines with J gene TRBJ1-4, with TRBD1 matching 7 bases. The CDR3 totals 15 residues. Germline V lookup: CDR1 SEHNR, CDR2 FQNEAQ (reference sequence). V lost 5 bases to trimming and J lost 4 bases; unmatched junction nucleotides: 7. CDR3 sequence: CASSQGRDSNEKLFF. Here the CDR3 DNA reads TGTGCCAGCAGCCAAGGACGGGACAGTAATGAAAAACTGTTTTTT. Full variable domain (rest looked up from reference TRBV7-9 and TRBJ1-4): DTGVSQNPRHKITKRGQNVTFRCDPISEHNRLYWYRQTLGQGPEFLTYFQNEAQLEKSRLLSDRFSAERPKGSFSTLEIQRTEQGDSAMYLCASSQGRDSNEKLFFGSGTQLSVL.

The rearrangement links TRBV6-5 to TRBJ2-7; 9 nucleotides align to TRBD2. Germline values: CDR1 MNHEY, CDR2 SVGAGI. J was trimmed by 4 bases and V by 6 bases; bases with no gene match: 10. The CDR3 runs 15 residues. DNA of the CDR3: TGTGCCAGCAGATCCGAGACTAGCGGATCATACGAGCAGTACTTC. Translated: CASRSETSGSYEQYF.